Listed here are 10 T cell receptor beta chains from one sample, sequenced in a study of cytomegalovirus exposure and HLA in healthy donors. Use of 60 Vbeta and 13 Jbeta primers characterized the PCR. Method: immunoSEQ multiplex PCR; TCRdb's copy keeps in-frame clones and lacks some. The sample has about 140,000 clones. Sequencing was carried out using PBMCs. These receptors all stem from a man aged 40-49 years in good health and CMV-seronegative.

V gene TRBV7-3 combines with J gene TRBJ2-1, with no clear D. This CDR3 has 17 amino acids. Germline V gene data show CDR1 as SGHTA and CDR2 as FQGTGA. V lost 1 base to trimming and J lost 6 bases, with 19 bases between them. CDR3: CASSLMGPYTRSNEQFF. The DNA for the CDR3 is TGTGCCAGCAGCTTAATGGGCCCCTACACACGGTCCAATGAGCAGTTCTTC.

The chain recombines TRBV7-2 with TRBJ2-1, with D uncertain. The germline gives CDR1 SGHTA, CDR2 FQGNSA. The V end lost 2 bases, the J end lost 4 bases, and 6 bases lay between the germline ends. The CDR3 covers 13 residues. CDR3 protein: CASSLNRYNEQFF. CDR3 coding DNA: TGTGCCAGCAGCTTAAACAGATACAATGAGCAGTTCTTC.

V gene TRBV9 combines with J gene TRBJ2-1; the D gene is possibly TRBD1 (6 bases). CDR3 size: 16 residues. V lost 4 bases to trimming and J lost 0 bases, with 14 bases between them. The germline V gene has CDR1 SGDLS and CDR2 YYNGEE. The CDR3 region is CASSPDRDNSYNEQFF. The CDR3, as DNA: TGTGCCAGCAGCCCGGACAGAGATAACTCCTACAATGAGCAGTTCTTC.

The chain uses TRBV6-4 and TRBJ2-3, with a possible D match to TRBD2 (6 bases). Trimming stripped 4 bases from V and 3 bases from J, with 11 bases between. Germline CDR1 reads MRHNA; CDR2 reads SNTAGT. This CDR3 comprises 14 residues. The CDR3 nucleotides read TGTGCCAGCAGTGTCGGGGGTGAAACAGATACGCAGTATTTT. The encoded protein is CASSVGGETDTQYF.

This chain uses TRBV6-1 with TRBJ1-2; D is perhaps TRBD1 (6 bases). Germline V gene sequence: CDR1 MNHNS, CDR2 SASEGT. This CDR3 comprises 14 residues. V was shortened by 1 base and J by 8 bases, with 14 bases between the two germline ends. In nucleotides, the CDR3 is TGTGCCAGCAGTGAAGGGCCGGGGGGCGCCGGCTACACCTTC. It translates to CASSEGPGGAGYTF.

The chain uses TRBV7-9 and TRBJ2-1, with 8 bases that match TRBD2. The CDR3 covers 16 residues. V lost 1 base and J lost 8; bases outside the gene matches: 10. From germline, CDR1 is SEHNR and CDR2 FQNEAQ (reference sequence). The CDR3 loop is CASSLDRGGLLDEQFF. The CDR3 coding sequence is TGTGCCAGCAGCTTAGATCGGGGGGGCCTGCTCGATGAGCAGTTCTTC.

This chain uses TRBV11-2 with TRBJ1-2; the D is unclear. CDR1 is SGHAT and CDR2 is FQNNGV in the germline V gene. The CDR3 consists of 15 residues. V shed 5 bases and J shed 2 bases, with 15 bases lying between them. As DNA, the CDR3 is TGTGCCAGCAGCCCACTGAGGAACCTAAACTATGGCTACACCTTC. This sequence encodes CASSPLRNLNYGYTF.

The chain employs TRBV7-2 and TRBJ1-5; no firm D call. V dropped 5 bases and J dropped 5 bases, with 10 bases sitting between them. CDR3 length: 13 amino acids. CDR1 is SGHTA and CDR2 is FQGNSA in the germline V gene. CDR3 region: CASSELFDQPQHF. The DNA of the CDR3 is TGTGCCAGCAGCGAGCTTTTCGATCAGCCCCAGCATTTT.

The chain has TRBV19 and TRBJ1-6; 7 bases are a match to TRBD1. Germline values: CDR1 LNHDA, CDR2 SQIVND (reference sequence). This CDR3 region has 13 residues. V dropped 7 bases and J dropped 8; count of bases not matched to a gene: 5. The CDR3 bases are TGTGCCAGTAAACTCACAGGGGATTCACCCCTCCACTTT. It yields the protein CASKLTGDSPLHF. The whole variable domain, filled in from reference TRBV19 and TRBJ1-6, reads DGGITQSPKYLFRKEGQNVTLSCEQNLNHDAMYWYRQDPGQGLRLIYYSQIVNDFQKGDIAEGYSVSREKKESFPLTVTSAQKNPTAFYLCASKLTGDSPLHFGNGTRLTVT.

This chain links TRBV28 with TRBJ1-4; TRBD1 matches at 10 bases. This CDR3 is built from 15 residues. CDR1 and CDR2 (germline): MDHEN, SYDVKM. V was pared by 10 bases and J by 3 bases, with 8 bases of the junction left unmatched. This CDR3 reads CATRDRGSANEKLFF. CDR3 DNA sequence: TGTGCCACCCGGGACAGGGGAAGCGCTAATGAAAAACTGTTTTTT.